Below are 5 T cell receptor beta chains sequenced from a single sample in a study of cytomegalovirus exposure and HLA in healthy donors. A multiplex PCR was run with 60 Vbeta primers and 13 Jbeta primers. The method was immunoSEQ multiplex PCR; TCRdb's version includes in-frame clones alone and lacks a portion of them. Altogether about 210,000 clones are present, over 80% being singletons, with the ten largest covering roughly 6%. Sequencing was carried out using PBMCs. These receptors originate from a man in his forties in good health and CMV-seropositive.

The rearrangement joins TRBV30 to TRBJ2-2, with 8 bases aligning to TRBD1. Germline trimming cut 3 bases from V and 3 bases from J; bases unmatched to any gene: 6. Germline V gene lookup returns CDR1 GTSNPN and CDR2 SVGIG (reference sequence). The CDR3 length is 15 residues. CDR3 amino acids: CAWRVQGVDTGELFF. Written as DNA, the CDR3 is TGTGCCTGGAGGGTACAGGGGGTCGACACCGGGGAGCTGTTTTTT.

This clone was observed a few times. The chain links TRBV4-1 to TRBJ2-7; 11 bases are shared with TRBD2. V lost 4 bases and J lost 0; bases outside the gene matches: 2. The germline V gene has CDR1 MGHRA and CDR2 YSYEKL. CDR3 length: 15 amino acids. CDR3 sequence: CASSPGLAGSYEQYV. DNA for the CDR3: TGCGCCAGCAGCCCCGGACTAGCGGGCTCCTACGAGCAGTACGTC.

The CDR3 bases are TGTGCCAGCAGACAGGGATGGTCACCCCTCCACTTT. Translated, it gives CASRQGWSPLHF. J is TRBJ1-6 and V is TRBV27, with D perhaps TRBD1 (6 bases). The V gene's germline CDR1 is MNHEY and CDR2 SMNVEV (reference sequence). The CDR3 contains 12 residues. Deletions cut 6 bases from V and 10 bases from J, with 10 bases between.

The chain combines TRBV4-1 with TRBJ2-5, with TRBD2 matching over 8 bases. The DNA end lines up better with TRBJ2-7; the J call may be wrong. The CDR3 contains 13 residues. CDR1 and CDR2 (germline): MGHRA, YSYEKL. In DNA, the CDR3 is TGCGCCAGCAGCGGAGCGGGGGCCTACGAGCAGTACTTC. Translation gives CASSGAGAYEQYF.

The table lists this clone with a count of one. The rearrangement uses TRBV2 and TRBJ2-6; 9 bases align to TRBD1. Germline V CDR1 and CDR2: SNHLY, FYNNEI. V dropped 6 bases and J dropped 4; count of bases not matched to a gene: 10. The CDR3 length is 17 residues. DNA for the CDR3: TGTGCCAGCAGGAGGATGGGACAGGGCCTCGGGGCCAACGTCCTGACTTTC. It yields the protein CASRRMGQGLGANVLTF.